The entry below gives a single T cell receptor beta chain sequence along with its context. The data originate from a study of blood T cell repertoires in COVID-19. On the study more broadly: Samples taken during acute and convalescent COVID-19 were collected in the United States, Italy and Spain.

This CDR3 spans 14 amino acids. CDR1 SEHNR and CDR2 FQNEAQ come from the germline V gene (reference sequence). Trimming left V 3 bases short and J 1 base short, with 7 bases between. How the authors handled the data: Using reference gene primer amplification, nucleated cell counts were estimated. Here immunoSEQ multiplex PCR was the method, and the copy in TCRdb shows in-frame clones only, minus some. The V and J calls and the clone size are those of that table, but D and trimming were determined from the DNA. The sample includes some 82,000 clones, around 92% of them seen just once. V usage is TRBV7-9 and J usage is TRBJ1-5; D is possibly TRBD1 (5 bases). The TCR comes from a woman between 50 and 59 years old in a cohort sampled during active COVID-19. The sequenced sample consisted of peripheral blood. The CDR3 protein is CASSFGQSNQPQHF. As DNA, the CDR3 is TGTGCCAGCAGCTTCGGACAAAGCAATCAGCCCCAGCATTTT.